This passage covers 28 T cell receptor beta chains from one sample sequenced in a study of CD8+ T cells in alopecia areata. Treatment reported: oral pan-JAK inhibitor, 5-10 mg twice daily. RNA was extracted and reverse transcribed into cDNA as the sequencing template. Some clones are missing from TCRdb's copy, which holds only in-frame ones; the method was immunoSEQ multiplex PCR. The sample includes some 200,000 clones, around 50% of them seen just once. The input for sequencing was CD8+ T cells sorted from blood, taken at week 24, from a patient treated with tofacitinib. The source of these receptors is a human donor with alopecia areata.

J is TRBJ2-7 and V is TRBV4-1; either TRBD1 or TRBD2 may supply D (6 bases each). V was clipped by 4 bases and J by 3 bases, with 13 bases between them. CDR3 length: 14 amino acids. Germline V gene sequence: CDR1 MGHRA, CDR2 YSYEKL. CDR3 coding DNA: TGCGCCAGCAGCCGGGTTGGGGGGCTCTACGAGCAGTACTTC. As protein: CASSRVGGLYEQYF.

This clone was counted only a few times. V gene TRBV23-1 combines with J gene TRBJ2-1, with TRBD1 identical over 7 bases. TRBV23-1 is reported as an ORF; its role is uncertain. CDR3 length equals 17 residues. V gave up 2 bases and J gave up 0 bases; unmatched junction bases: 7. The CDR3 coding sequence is TGCGCCAGCAGTCAAAAGACAGGGAGAAGCTCCTACAATGAGCAGTTCTTC. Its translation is CASSQKTGRSSYNEQFF.

The CDR3 region has the DNA TGTGCCAGCAGCCCCGGACAGGGGGCGTCTAATTACGAGCAGTACTTC. Its protein product is CASSPGQGASNYEQYF. The chain joins TRBV7-9 to TRBJ2-7; 11 bases align to TRBD1. Germline lookup yields CDR1 SEHNR and CDR2 FQNEAQ (reference sequence). This CDR3 is built from 16 residues. V trimming: 5 bases; J trimming: 4 bases; junction bases outside the gene matches: 10.

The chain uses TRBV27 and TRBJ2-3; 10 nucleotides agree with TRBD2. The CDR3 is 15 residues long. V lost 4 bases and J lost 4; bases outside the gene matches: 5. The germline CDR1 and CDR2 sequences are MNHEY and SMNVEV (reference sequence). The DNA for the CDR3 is TGTGCCAGCAGTTATTCGAGCGGGGGGGCAGATACGCAGTATTTT. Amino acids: CASSYSSGGADTQYF.

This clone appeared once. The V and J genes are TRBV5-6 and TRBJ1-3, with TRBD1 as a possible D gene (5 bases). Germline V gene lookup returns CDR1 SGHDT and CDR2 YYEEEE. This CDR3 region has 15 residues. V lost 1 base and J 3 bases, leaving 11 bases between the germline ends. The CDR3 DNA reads TGTGCCAGCAGCTTGAGCCGGGACCTTGGAAACACCATATATTTT. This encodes CASSLSRDLGNTIYF.

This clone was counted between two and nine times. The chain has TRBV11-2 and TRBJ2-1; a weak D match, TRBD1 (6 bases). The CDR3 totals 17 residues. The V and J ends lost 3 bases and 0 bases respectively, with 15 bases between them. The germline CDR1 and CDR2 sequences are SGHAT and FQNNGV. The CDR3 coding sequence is TGTGCCAGCAGCTTGGGGGCCCCTAGCTCCTCCTACAATGAGCAGTTCTTC. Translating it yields CASSLGAPSSSYNEQFF.

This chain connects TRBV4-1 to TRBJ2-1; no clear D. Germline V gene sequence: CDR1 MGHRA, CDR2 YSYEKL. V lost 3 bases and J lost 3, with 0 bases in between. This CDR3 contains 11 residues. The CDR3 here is CASSHYNEQFF. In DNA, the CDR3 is TGCGCCAGCAGCCACTACAATGAGCAGTTCTTC.

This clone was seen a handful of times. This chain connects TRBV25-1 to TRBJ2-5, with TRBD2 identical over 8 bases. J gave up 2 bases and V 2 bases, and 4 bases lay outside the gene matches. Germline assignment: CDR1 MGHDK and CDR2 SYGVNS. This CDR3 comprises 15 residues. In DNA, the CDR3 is TGTGCCAGCAGTGAACCCCGGGGGGGGCAAGAGACCCAGTACTTC. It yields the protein CASSEPRGGQETQYF.

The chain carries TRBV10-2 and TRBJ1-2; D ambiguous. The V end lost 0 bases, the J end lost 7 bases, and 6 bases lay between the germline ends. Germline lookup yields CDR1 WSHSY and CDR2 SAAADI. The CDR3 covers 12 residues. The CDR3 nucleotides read TGCGCCAGCAGTGAGTCTAGGGTTGGCTACACCTTC. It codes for CASSESRVGYTF.

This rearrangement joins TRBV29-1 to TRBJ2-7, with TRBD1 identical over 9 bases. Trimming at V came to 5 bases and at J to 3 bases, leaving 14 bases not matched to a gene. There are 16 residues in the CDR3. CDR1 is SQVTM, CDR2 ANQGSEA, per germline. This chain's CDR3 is CSVRGQGRVDNYEQYF. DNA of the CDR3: TGCAGCGTTCGGGGACAGGGAAGAGTTGATAACTACGAGCAGTACTTC.

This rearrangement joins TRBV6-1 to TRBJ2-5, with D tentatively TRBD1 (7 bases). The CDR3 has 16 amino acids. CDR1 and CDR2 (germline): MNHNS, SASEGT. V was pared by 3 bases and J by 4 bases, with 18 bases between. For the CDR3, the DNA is TGTGCCAGCAGTGACCGGACAGGAGGGGAGGTAGAGACCCAGTACTTC. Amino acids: CASSDRTGGEVETQYF.

In nucleotides, the CDR3 is TGTGCCAGCAGCATCGGACAGCTTGGGGTTGGGGACGAGCAGTACTTC. This gives the protein CASSIGQLGVGDEQYF. The rearrangement joins TRBV21-1 to TRBJ2-7; TRBD1 is the table's D call, not checked against the DNA. TRBV21-1 is an annotated pseudogene. The CDR3 has 16 residues.

CDR3 protein: CASSIRQGMDQPQHF. The CDR3 DNA reads TGTGCCAGCAGCATTCGACAGGGTATGGATCAGCCCCAGCATTTT. The chain recombines TRBV27 with TRBJ1-5; 7 positions match TRBD1. The CDR3 extends over 15 amino acids. Germline assignment: CDR1 MNHEY and CDR2 SMNVEV (reference sequence). V shed 6 bases, J shed 5 bases, and the junction held 10 bases outside the gene matches.

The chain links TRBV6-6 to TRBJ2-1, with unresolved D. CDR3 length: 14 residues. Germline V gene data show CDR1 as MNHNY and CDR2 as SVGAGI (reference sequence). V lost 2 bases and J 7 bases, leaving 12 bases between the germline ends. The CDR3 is CASSYGSDSNEQFF. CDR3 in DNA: TGTGCCAGCAGTTACGGGTCAGACTCTAATGAGCAGTTCTTC.

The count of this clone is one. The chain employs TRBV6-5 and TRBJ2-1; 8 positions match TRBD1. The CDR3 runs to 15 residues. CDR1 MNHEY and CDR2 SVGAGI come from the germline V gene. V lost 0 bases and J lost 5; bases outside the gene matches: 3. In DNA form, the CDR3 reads TGTGCCAGCAGTTACTCGGGACAGGTCAACAATGAGCAGTTCTTC. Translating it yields CASSYSGQVNNEQFF.

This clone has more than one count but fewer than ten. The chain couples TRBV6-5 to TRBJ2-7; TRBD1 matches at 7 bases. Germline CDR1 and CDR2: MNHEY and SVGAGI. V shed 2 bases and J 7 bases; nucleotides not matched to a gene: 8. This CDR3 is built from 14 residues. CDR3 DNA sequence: TGTGCCAGCAGTTACCACCGACAGGGTGGAGAGCAGTACTTC. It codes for CASSYHRQGGEQYF.

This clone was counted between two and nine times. The CDR3 sequence: CASSEGSARKDTGELFF. In DNA form, the CDR3 reads TGTGCCAGCAGTGAAGGGTCCGCTCGAAAGGACACCGGGGAGCTGTTTTTT. The chain combines TRBV6-1 with TRBJ2-2; no definite D call. This CDR3 is built from 17 residues. Trimming cost V 1 base and J 3 bases, with 15 bases left between them. Germline CDR1 and CDR2: MNHNS and SASEGT.

The CDR3 DNA reads as TGCAGCGTCGCGGACAGGGCCGGGGAGCTGTTTTTT. Its protein product is CSVADRAGELFF. The chain uses TRBV29-1 and TRBJ2-2; 8 nucleotides match TRBD1. The CDR3 is 12 amino acids. V shed 6 bases, J shed 6 bases, and the junction held 3 bases outside the gene matches. Germline-derived CDR1 and CDR2 are SQVTM and ANQGSEA.

Here the CDR3 DNA reads TGTGCCAGCAGCTTGGGACAGCTTTACAATGAGCAGTTCTTC. Translated, it gives CASSLGQLYNEQFF. This chain connects TRBV11-2 to TRBJ2-1, with 7 bases identical to TRBD1. CDR3 size: 14 residues. Germline V gives CDR1 SGHAT, CDR2 FQNNGV. The V segment lost 3 bases and the J segment 4 bases; nucleotides outside the gene matches: 3.

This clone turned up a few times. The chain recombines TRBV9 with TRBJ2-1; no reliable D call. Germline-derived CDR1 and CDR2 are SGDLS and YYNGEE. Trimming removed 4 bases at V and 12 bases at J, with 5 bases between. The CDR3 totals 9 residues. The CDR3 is CASSPRQFF. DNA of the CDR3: TGTGCCAGCAGCCCTCGGCAGTTCTTC.

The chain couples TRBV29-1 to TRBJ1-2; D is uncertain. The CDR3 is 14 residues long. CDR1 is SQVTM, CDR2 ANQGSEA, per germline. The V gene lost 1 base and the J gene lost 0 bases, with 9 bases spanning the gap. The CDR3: CSVEGRPTNYGYTF. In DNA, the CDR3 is TGCAGCGTTGAAGGGAGACCCACTAACTATGGCTACACCTTC.

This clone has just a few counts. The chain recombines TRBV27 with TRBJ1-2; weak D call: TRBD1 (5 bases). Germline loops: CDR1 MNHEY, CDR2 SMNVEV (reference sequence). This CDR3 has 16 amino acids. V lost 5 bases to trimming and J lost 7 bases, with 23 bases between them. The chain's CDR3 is CASSLSPSGPWSGYTF. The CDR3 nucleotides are TGTGCCAGCAGTCTAAGCCCCTCGGGACCGTGGTCTGGCTACACCTTC.

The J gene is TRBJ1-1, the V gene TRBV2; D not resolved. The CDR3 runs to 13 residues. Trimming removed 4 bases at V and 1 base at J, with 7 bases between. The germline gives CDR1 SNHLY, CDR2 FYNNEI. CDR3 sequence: CASSGDGNTEAFF. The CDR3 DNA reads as TGTGCCAGCAGTGGCGATGGGAACACTGAAGCTTTCTTT.

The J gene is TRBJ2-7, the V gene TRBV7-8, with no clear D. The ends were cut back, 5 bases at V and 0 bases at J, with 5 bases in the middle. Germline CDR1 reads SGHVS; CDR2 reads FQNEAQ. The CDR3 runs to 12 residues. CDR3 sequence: CASSPVSYEQYF. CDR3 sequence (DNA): TGTGCCAGCAGCCCTGTCTCCTACGAGCAGTACTTC.

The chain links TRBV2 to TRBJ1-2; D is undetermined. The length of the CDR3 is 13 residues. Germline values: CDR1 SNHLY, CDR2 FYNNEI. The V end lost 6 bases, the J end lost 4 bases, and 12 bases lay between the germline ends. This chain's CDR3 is CASRGRQFYGYTF. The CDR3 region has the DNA TGTGCCAGCAGGGGCAGACAATTCTATGGCTACACCTTC.

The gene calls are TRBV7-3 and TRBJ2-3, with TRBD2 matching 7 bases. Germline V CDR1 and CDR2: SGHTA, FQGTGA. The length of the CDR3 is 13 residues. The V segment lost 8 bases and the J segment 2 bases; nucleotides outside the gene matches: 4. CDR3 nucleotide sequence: TGTGCCAGCGGGGAGGGGTACACAGATACGCAGTATTTT. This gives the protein CASGEGYTDTQYF.

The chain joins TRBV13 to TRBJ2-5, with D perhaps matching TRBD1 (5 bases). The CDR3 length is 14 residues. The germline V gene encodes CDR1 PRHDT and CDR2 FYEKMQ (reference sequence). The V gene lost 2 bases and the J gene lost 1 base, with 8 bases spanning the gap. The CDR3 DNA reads TGTGCCAGCAGCTTATGGGGCGGCCAAGAGACCCAGTACTTC. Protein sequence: CASSLWGGQETQYF.

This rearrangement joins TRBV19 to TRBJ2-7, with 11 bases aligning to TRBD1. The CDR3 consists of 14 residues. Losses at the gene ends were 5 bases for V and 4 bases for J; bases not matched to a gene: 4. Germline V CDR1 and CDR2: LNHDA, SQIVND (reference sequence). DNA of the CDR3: TGTGCCAGTAGTTTGGGGACAGGGGGATACGAGCAGTACTTC. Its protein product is CASSLGTGGYEQYF.